This entry lists 13 T cell receptor beta chains sequenced from one sample in a study of tumor-infiltrating lymphocytes in primary liver carcinoma. Starting from around 500 ng of total RNA, TCR beta cDNA was produced with a primer in the constant region. For TCR beta, libraries were produced by three nested multiplex PCR rounds using slightly modified ARM-PCR. It was with TRBV1-TRBV30 forward primers and a C-beta reverse primer that the first two PCR rounds were run, at roughly 11 cycles each. Using its own MiXCR run on the multiplex PCR reads, TCRdb lists one record per CDR3 protein. Seen here are over 250,000 distinct CDR3 sequences, roughly three fifths observed once, and the top ten hold over 15%. Unsorted whole blood supplied the blood RNA, and germline DNA was isolated too. Sequences were obtained from peripheral blood. The source of these receptors is a woman aged 30 to 39 with primary liver carcinoma and hepatitis B virus infection.

As concerns this clonotype: One junction end does not reproduce the germline sequence, and a read error may be involved. The V gene is TRBV29-1, the J gene TRBJ1-1; no reliable D call. The CDR3 runs 13 residues. Germline V gene data show CDR1 as SQVTM and CDR2 as ANQGSEA. DNA of the CDR3: TGCAGTGTTGTAACTCAACTGAGCACTGAAGCTTTCTTT. This translates into CSVVTQLSTEAFF.

Comments on this clonotype: Relative to the germline gene, one junction end is altered; a read error may explain this. Here the CDR3 reads CTSSYLPGNTIYF. The DNA of the CDR3 is TGTACCAGCAGTTACCTCCCTGGAAACACCATATATTTT. This chain connects TRBV6-6 to TRBJ1-3, with D uncertain. Germline-derived CDR1 and CDR2 are MNHNY and SVGAGI (reference sequence). The CDR3 consists of 13 residues.

The V and J genes are TRBV30 and TRBJ2-7; no reliable D call. Trimming removed 2 bases at V and 2 bases at J, with 10 bases between. This CDR3 contains 13 residues. The germline CDR1 and CDR2 sequences are GTSNPN and SVGIG (reference sequence). In nucleotides, the CDR3 is TGTGCCTGGAGTACTGGCGGACCCTACGAGCAGTACTTC. Encoded protein: CAWSTGGPYEQYF.

Worth noting for this clonotype: A single base separates this from a much larger clone, so it may be a read error. The genes are TRBV29-1 and TRBJ2-1, with TRBD2 matching 8 bases. Germline loops: CDR1 SQVTM, CDR2 ANQGSEA. The CDR3 extends over 15 amino acids. The CDR3 sequence: CSVARAGVGVDDQFF. In DNA form, the CDR3 reads TGCAGCGTTGCTCGAGCGGGAGTAGGGGTTGATGATCAGTTCTTC.

The sample holds many counts of this clonotype. V usage is TRBV4-3 and J usage is TRBJ2-7; 8 nucleotides line up with TRBD1. Germline V lookup: CDR1 LGHNA, CDR2 YSLEER. The J segment lost 6 bases and the V segment lost 0 bases, leaving 13 bases of the junction unmatched. This CDR3 contains 17 residues. The CDR3 DNA reads TGCGCCAGCAGCCAAGAAGTCGGGGACAGGACATTCTTCGAGCAGTACTTC. Amino acid sequence: CASSQEVGDRTFFEQYF.

The V and J genes are TRBV29-1 and TRBJ1-1; tentative D call: TRBD1 (5 bases). This CDR3 is built from 15 residues. V lost 3 bases and J 4 bases, leaving 18 bases between the germline ends. CDR1 is SQVTM, CDR2 ANQGSEA, per germline. CDR3 sequence: CSVEPGTLIRTEAFF. CDR3 DNA: TGCAGCGTTGAGCCCGGGACCTTAATTCGCACTGAAGCTTTCTTT. Using reference TRBV29-1 and TRBJ1-1 for the parts outside the CDR3, the full variable domain is SAVISQKPSRDICQRGTSLTIQCQVDSQVTMMFWYRQQPGQSLTLIATANQGSEATYESGFVIDKFPISRPNLTFSTLTVSNMSPEDSSIYLCSVEPGTLIRTEAFFGQGTRLTVV.

To note about this clonotype: A read error may explain this, as a much larger clone is one base away. Here the CDR3 DNA reads TGTGCCAGCAACCCGGGACTAGCGGAGAATGAGCAGTTCTTC. Translating gives CASNPGLAENEQFF. This chain connects TRBV12-3 or TRBV12-4 to TRBJ2-1, with TRBD2 identical over 11 bases. After removal of 7 bases from V and 7 bases from J, the junction contained 6 bases not matched to a gene. This CDR3 contains 14 residues.

This clonotype was counted ten times or more. V usage is TRBV11-2 and J usage is TRBJ2-7, with D unresolved. The V gene lost 2 bases and the J gene lost 9 bases, with 8 bases spanning the gap. Per germline, CDR1 SGHAT and CDR2 FQNNGV. There are 11 residues in the CDR3. CDR3 DNA sequence: TGTGCCAGCAGCTTAACAGATAGGCAGTACTTC. Its protein product is CASSLTDRQYF.

Note on this clonotype: The junction departs from the called germline gene at one end, perhaps through a read error. The V and J genes are TRBV11-2 and TRBJ2-7; D is uncertain. The CDR3 length is 15 residues. The germline gives CDR1 SGHAT, CDR2 FQNNGV. The CDR3 reads CASSLVRINAYEQYF. In nucleotides, the CDR3 is TGTGCCAGCAGTTTAGTCAGGATAAACGCCTACGAGCAGTACTTC.

J is TRBJ2-1 and V is TRBV6-6; 7 bases line up with TRBD2. J was trimmed by 5 bases and V by 6 bases; bases with no gene match: 4. Germline values: CDR1 MNHNY, CDR2 SVGAGI (reference sequence). The CDR3 runs to 13 residues. The chain's CDR3 is CASSTTSHNEQFF. The DNA of the CDR3 is TGTGCCAGCAGCACGACTAGCCACAATGAGCAGTTCTTC.

This clonotype was detected only a few times. The genes are TRBV29-1 and TRBJ2-5; 8 bases agree with TRBD1. Losses at the gene ends were 7 bases for V and 2 bases for J; bases not matched to a gene: 3. The CDR3 covers 12 residues. Per germline, CDR1 SQVTM and CDR2 ANQGSEA. The CDR3 DNA follows: TGCAGCGCAAGGACAGGGCAAGAGACCCAGTACTTC. This gives the protein CSARTGQETQYF.

A few counts support this clonotype. The chain employs TRBV5-4 and TRBJ2-1; D is possibly TRBD1 (5 bases). CDR3 length: 14 residues. The V gene's germline CDR1 is SGHNT and CDR2 YYREEE (reference sequence). Trimming left V 2 bases short and J 9 bases short, with 15 bases between. CDR3 DNA sequence: TGTGCCAGCAGCTTCTTGCCAGGGTGGGGTGAGCAGTTCTTC. This codes for CASSFLPGWGEQFF.

As for this clonotype: One end of the junction is discordant with germline, which a read error may explain. The V call is TRBV28, the J call TRBJ2-2; D is ambiguous. CDR3 length: 13 residues. CDR1 is MDHEN, CDR2 SYDVKM, per germline. CDR3 protein: CVSSLSLVGELFF. CDR3 sequence (DNA): TGTGTCAGCAGTTTGTCGCTGGTCGGGGAGCTGTTTTTT.